The next 10 T cell receptor beta chains were all read from a single sample in a study of molecular identifiers for immune sequencing clone quantification. TCRdb re-called the PCR reads with MiXCR, one entry per CDR3 protein. The sample includes fewer than 25,000 distinct CDR3 sequences, about a fifth of them seen just once. Sequences were obtained from naive CD8+ T cells from blood, with Jurkat cell RNA spiked in. Subset described: FACS-sorted CD8+CD4-CCR7+CD45RA+ naive T cells. Source of these receptors: a human donor in good health. Some libraries in this study had Jurkat cell RNA spiked in.

This clonotype was detected many times. V gene TRBV27 combines with J gene TRBJ1-1, with TRBD1 as a possible D gene (6 bases). The germline V gene has CDR1 MNHEY and CDR2 SMNVEV (reference sequence). There are 14 residues in the CDR3. With 3 bases removed from V and 0 bases from J, the gap between germline ends came to 8 bases. CDR3 loop: CASSFSGVNTEAFF. As DNA, the CDR3 is TGTGCCAGCAGTTTCTCAGGGGTGAACACTGAAGCTTTCTTT.

This clonotype was observed at least ten times. V is TRBV4-1 and J is TRBJ2-7; 10 positions match TRBD2. The CDR3 runs 15 residues. V was clipped by 3 bases and J by 2 bases; unmatched bases: 4. Germline CDR1 and CDR2: MGHRA and YSYEKL. The CDR3 spells CASSHLGTSAYEQYF. CDR3 nucleotide sequence: TGCGCCAGCAGCCATCTCGGGACTAGCGCCTACGAGCAGTACTTC.

Regarding this clonotype: A junction end diverges from the germline sequence, so it may reflect a read error. The chain has TRBV4-2 and TRBJ2-5; D unclear. Per the germline V gene, CDR1 is LGHNA and CDR2 is YNFKEQ. This CDR3 is built from 12 residues. The CDR3 region is CTSSQDWETQYF. CDR3 DNA sequence: TGTACCAGCAGCCAAGACTGGGAGACCCAGTACTTC.

The chain has TRBV29-1 and TRBJ2-1; unclear D gene. This CDR3 contains 13 residues. The germline CDR1 and CDR2 sequences are SQVTM and ANQGSEA. With 0 bases removed from V and 4 bases from J, the gap between germline ends came to 7 bases. This CDR3 reads CSVEDRQYNEQFF. The CDR3 DNA reads as TGCAGCGTTGAAGATCGGCAGTACAATGAGCAGTTCTTC.

This clonotype showed up many times. The chain carries TRBV12-3 or TRBV12-4 and TRBJ1-3, with D hard to call. V was pared by 2 bases and J by 0 bases, with 11 bases between. The CDR3 consists of 16 residues. For the CDR3, the DNA is TGTGCCAGCAGTTTACTAGGCCTTTACTCTGGAAACACCATATATTTT. Amino acids: CASSLLGLYSGNTIYF.

This clonotype was detected many times. The chain's CDR3 is CASLTGAGSNEQFF. For the CDR3, the DNA is TGTGCCAGCTTGACTGGAGCGGGGAGCAATGAGCAGTTCTTC. V is TRBV12-3 or TRBV12-4 and J is TRBJ2-1, with 7 bases fitting TRBD2. The CDR3 runs 14 residues. The V and J ends lost 8 bases and 6 bases, in that order; junction bases with no gene match: 10.

This clonotype rates as medium-sized. V is TRBV6-2 or TRBV6-3 and J is TRBJ2-2, with D perhaps assigned TRBD1 or TRBD2 (5 bases each). The ends were cut back, 5 bases at V and 3 bases at J, with 13 bases in the middle. Germline V gene lookup returns CDR1 MNHEY and CDR2 SVGEGT. CDR3 size: 15 residues. The CDR3 region is CASSNRDAYTGELFF. In DNA, the CDR3 is TGTGCCAGCAGTAACCGGGACGCATACACCGGGGAGCTGTTTTTT.

This rearrangement joins TRBV11-2 to TRBJ2-1; the match to TRBD1 covers 10 bases. The J segment lost 4 bases and the V segment lost 3 bases, leaving 27 bases of the junction unmatched. Germline-derived CDR1 and CDR2 are SGHAT and FQNNGV. This CDR3 is built from 23 residues. CDR3 sequence reads: CASSFPLKVPGQGPSATYNEQFF. CDR3 DNA sequence: TGTGCCAGCAGCTTTCCACTCAAGGTCCCGGGACAGGGGCCCAGCGCCACTTACAATGAGCAGTTCTTC.

In this sample, this clonotype turned up many times. The V call is TRBV7-6, the J call TRBJ2-3, with a weak D call TRBD1 (6 bases). Germline assignment: CDR1 SGHVS and CDR2 FNYEAQ. Trimming pared 1 base from V and 1 base from J, leaving 9 bases between. CDR3 size: 15 residues. As DNA, the CDR3 is TGTGCCAGCAGCTTAGGAGGGGGACGCACAGATACGCAGTATTTT. This codes for CASSLGGGRTDTQYF.

This clonotype was recorded many times. CDR3 residues: CSVEGQGSEQYF. The CDR3 DNA sequence: TGCAGCGTTGAGGGACAGGGCTCCGAGCAGTACTTC. The chain recombines TRBV29-1 with TRBJ2-7, with 9 bases fitting TRBD1. CDR1 and CDR2 from the germline V gene are SQVTM and ANQGSEA. This CDR3 has 12 amino acids. The V and J ends lost 3 bases and 6 bases, in that order; junction bases with no gene match: 3.